This TCR beta chain derives from a study of cytomegalovirus exposure and HLA in healthy donors. About this clone: Its antigen remains unknown.

Primers included in the PCR were 60 Vbeta and 13 Jbeta primers. Some clones are missing from TCRdb's copy, which holds only in-frame ones; the method was immunoSEQ multiplex PCR. Here the sample spans about 160,000 clones, around 81% being singletons. Findings of the study overall: V- and J-gene trimming of TCR beta was linked (in a later analysis) to a missense DCLRE1C variant. Most TCR sequences proved rare, with some public TCRs found in many donors. Accurate HLA-A and HLA-B prediction from TCR beta sequences was reported for most subjects.

The germline V gene encodes CDR1 SQVTM and CDR2 ANQGSEA. This CDR3 is built from 12 residues. Sequences were obtained from PBMCs. This chain connects TRBV29-1 to TRBJ1-1; the D gene is possibly TRBD1 (5 bases). The receptor's source is a man between 35 and 55 years old in good health and CMV-seronegative. CDR3 bases: TGCAGTGTGGGGAGCGGGGGCACTGAAGCTTTCTTT. This sequence encodes CSVGSGGTEAFF.